This TCR beta chain was recorded in a study of T cell responses to AZD1222 COVID-19 vaccine. Study-level points and caveats: With dominance at 160-218 and 743-854, vaccine-associated CD4 TCRs spanned spike.

The protocol was immunoSEQ multiplex PCR, while the TCRdb copy is restricted to in-frame clones and leaves out a portion. This sample carries approximately 110,000 clones, roughly 87% of them seen once, and the ten largest clones take 35% to 55%. With respect to this clone: No antigen is known for it.

Second-dose schedules of about 4 or about 12 weeks were combined. CDR3 length equals 13 residues. J gave up 3 bases and V 5 bases, and 3 bases lay outside the gene matches. The germline gives CDR1 MDHEN, CDR2 SYDVKM. This TCR came from an adult who received the AZD1222 COVID-19 vaccine. The specimen was peripheral blood, collected 28 days after the second AZD1222 dose. The chain combines TRBV28 with TRBJ1-2; 7 bases fit TRBD1. CDR3 region: CASSVGTDYGYTF. In DNA, the CDR3 is TGTGCCAGCAGTGTCGGGACAGACTATGGCTACACCTTC.